This TCR beta chain appears in the sequencing data of a study of T cell repertoires in cytomegalovirus infection. As for the study in general: Both CMV infection and a matching HLA type were indicated by public TCR beta signatures. Overall study findings and caveats: It was HLA-C-restricted CMV-specific TCR beta clonotypes that dominated the response ex vivo.

TCRdb reanalysed the reads using MiXCR and keeps one entry per CDR3 protein. Of about 830,000 distinct CDR3 sequences listed, roughly 33% were seen once; the top ten hold 9.5% to 15%. The CDR3 has 15 amino acids. The V gene lost 6 bases and the J gene lost 2 bases, with 16 bases spanning the gap. Germline V gene lookup returns CDR1 MNHEY and CDR2 SMNVEV (reference sequence). This clonotype was seen more than once but under ten times. Its antigen remains unidentified. J is TRBJ1-1 and V is TRBV27; D possibly corresponds to TRBD1 (5 bases). The origin of this receptor is a human donor in good health (CMV status not recorded). Some clones in this sample may be carry-over from other donors' samples. The sequences come from cultured CD8+ T cells from PBMCs, collected from culture after CMV antigen stimulation. This CDR3 is CASSPLDSLNTEAFF. For the CDR3, the DNA is TGTGCCAGCAGCCCCCTTGACAGTTTAAACACTGAAGCTTTCTTT.